A selection of T cell receptor beta chains follows, all from one sample in a study of cytomegalovirus exposure and HLA in healthy donors. Profiling relied on immunoSEQ multiplex PCR, and the TCRdb table lists in-frame clones only, not all of them. The sample holds 120,000 or so clones, about 82% seen once. The sample consisted of PBMCs. All receptors derive from a man aged 18 to 35 in good health and CMV-seronegative. The CDR3 runs from the conserved cysteine through the conserved F or W. Each record gives: clone size, V gene, D gene, J gene, CDR3 DNA, CDR3 protein. A D gene is named only where the DNA matches it firmly. Not all rows give a size; the values are once, few, many and, for expanded clones, a class.

once	TRBV7-2	TRBD2	TRBJ2-5	TGTGCCAGCAGCGGTAGCGGGGGGGCCGAGACCCAGTACTTC	CASSGSGGAETQYF
-	TRBV9	-	TRBJ1-3	TGTGCCAGCGAGGCGGGGTCCGGAAACACCATATATTTT	CASEAGSGNTIYF
-	TRBV5-1	-	TRBJ2-1	TGCGCCAGCAGCTTGGTTGCGGGTACCCATGAGCAGTTCTTC	CASSLVAGTHEQFF
-	TRBV19	-	TRBJ1-6	TGTGCCAGTAGTATAGGGCCGCGGGGTACAAATTCACCCCTCCACTTT	CASSIGPRGTNSPLHF
-	TRBV5-1	TRBD1	TRBJ1-6	TGCGCCAGCAGCTCCCAGGACAGGATTAATTCACCCCTCCACTTT	CASSSQDRINSPLHF
-	TRBV6-5	TRBD2	TRBJ2-1	TGTGCCAGCAGTTCTAGCGGGAGAGGCTACAATGAGCAGTTCTTC	CASSSSGRGYNEQFF
few	TRBV6-5	-	TRBJ2-3	TGTGCCAGCAGTTACACGGGGTACACAGATACGCAGTATTTT	CASSYTGYTDTQYF
-	TRBV19	TRBD2	TRBJ2-1	TGTGCCAGTGCTAAGGGACTAGCGGGAACCTTAAGTACATTTGAGCAGTTCTTC	CASAKGLAGTLSTFEQFF
-	TRBV14	TRBD1	TRBJ1-2	TGTGCCAGCAGCCAAGAGCGACAGGGAAACTATGGCTACACCTTC	CASSQERQGNYGYTF
few	TRBV27	TRBD2	TRBJ2-5	TGTGCCAGCAGTTGGAGTCAACGCGGGGGGGAGACCCAGTACTTC	CASSWSQRGGETQYF
-	TRBV11-2	TRBD2	TRBJ2-1	TGTGCCAGCATACGGGCTAGCGGGAGGTTTGGTTCCAATGAGCAGTTCTTC	CASIRASGRFGSNEQFF
-	TRBV7-9	TRBD1	TRBJ1-4	TGTGCCAGCAGCTATTCGGGGTTTGGGGACAGTGGACTGTTTTTT	CASSYSGFGDSGLFF
-	TRBV10-1	-	TRBJ1-5	TGCGCCAGCAGTGGAGGGTTTTCGGTTAATAGCAATCAGCCCCAGCATTTT	CASSGGFSVNSNQPQHF
-	TRBV29-1	-	TRBJ2-5	TGCAGCGTTGTAGGCAGGGCGACAGAGACCCAGTACTTC	CSVVGRATETQYF
-	TRBV18	TRBD1	TRBJ2-7	TGTGCCAGCTCACGTAGACAGGGGTCAACCTCCTACGAGCAGTACTTC	CASSRRQGSTSYEQYF
-	TRBV6-5	TRBD1	TRBJ1-5	TGTGCCAGCAGGTCCGGGACAGGGGCTAATCAGCCCCAGCATTTT	CASRSGTGANQPQHF
-	TRBV6-5	-	TRBJ2-1	TGTGCCAGCAGTTACGGGGCAGTTTACAATGAGCAGTTCTTC	CASSYGAVYNEQFF
once	TRBV5-4	-	TRBJ1-1	TGTGCCAGCAGCTTGGATAGGAACACTGAAGCTTTCTTT	CASSLDRNTEAFF
-	TRBV30	-	TRBJ1-4	TGTGCCTTGGAGTTTGGGGCCCCTGCTCGAACTAATGAAAAACTGTTTTTT	CALEFGAPARTNEKLFF
-	TRBV11-3	-	TRBJ2-7	TGTGCCAGCAGCCAAGGACAGACGTCCCACGAGCAGTACTTC	CASSQGQTSHEQYF
-	TRBV25-1	TRBD2	TRBJ2-3	TGTGCCAGCAGCCTTAACCTAGCGGGGGGCACAGATACGCAGTATTTT	CASSLNLAGGTDTQYF
-	TRBV19	-	TRBJ2-3	TGTGCCAGTTCGGAGCCCGCCACCAAGCGTTATACGCAGTATTTT	CASSEPATKRYTQYF
-	TRBV13	-	TRBJ2-7	TGTGCCAGCAGCTTAGACCCAGCGGATCGCTACGAGCAGTACTTC	CASSLDPADRYEQYF
-	TRBV19	-	TRBJ2-4	TGTGCCAGTAGTATAAAAGCGGGTGTGGCCAAAAACATTCAGTACTTC	CASSIKAGVAKNIQYF
-	TRBV7-9	-	TRBJ2-7	TGTGCCAGCAGCCCTTTGACCGGGTCCTACGAGCAGTACTTC	CASSPLTGSYEQYF
-	TRBV29-1	-	TRBJ2-2	TGCAGCGTCTTGGGTCGGGGAGAACAAACCGGGGAGCTGTTTTTT	CSVLGRGEQTGELFF
few	TRBV6-4	TRBD1	TRBJ1-2	TGTGCCAGCAGTGACGTCTCGGGACAGGGGGCCTACACCTTC	CASSDVSGQGAYTF
-	TRBV14	-	TRBJ1-1	TGTGCCAGCAGCCCTCGGGGTTCTGAAGCTTTCTTT	CASSPRGSEAFF
-	TRBV7-2	TRBD1	TRBJ2-5	TGTGCCAGCAGCCCTAGGGGGCCTCCCCAAGAGACCCAGTACTTC	CASSPRGPPQETQYF
-	TRBV6-5	-	TRBJ1-1	TGTGCCAGCAGTTACGCGGCACCCAGCACTGAAGCTTTCTTT	CASSYAAPSTEAFF
few	TRBV27	-	TRBJ1-6	TGTGCCAGCAGTTTCCCCTCCTCACCCCTCCACTTT	CASSFPSSPLHF
-	TRBV5-6	-	TRBJ2-7	TGTGCCAGCAGCTCGTCCGGGGGCTCCTACGAGCAGTACTTC	CASSSSGGSYEQYF
-	TRBV7-2	TRBD2	TRBJ2-3	TGTGCCAGCAGCTTATCGGGGGGGCGCACAGATACGCAGTATTTT	CASSLSGGRTDTQYF
-	TRBV30	TRBD2	TRBJ2-7	TGTGCCTGGAGGCATGGTGGGGGGGGCTACGAGCAGTACTTC	CAWRHGGGGYEQYF
-	TRBV30	TRBD1	TRBJ2-2	TGTGCCTGGAGGGGACAGGGGGAAACCACCGGGGAGCTGTTTTTT	CAWRGQGETTGELFF
-	TRBV19	-	TRBJ1-5	TGTGCCAGTAGTATAAGACAGGGCAATCAGCCCCAGCATTTT	CASSIRQGNQPQHF
-	TRBV6-1	-	TRBJ1-3	TGTGCCAGCAGTGAAGGAGGTCAGATCTCTGGAAACACCATATATTTT	CASSEGGQISGNTIYF
-	TRBV25-1	TRBD1	TRBJ1-2	TGTGCCAGCAGTGGTAGCGGACAGGTTAACTATGGCTACACCTTC	CASSGSGQVNYGYTF
-	TRBV6-1	-	TRBJ1-6	TGTGCCAGCAGTGAAGTGGGGGCAGTAGGTTGGGGTTCACCCCTCCACTTT	CASSEVGAVGWGSPLHF
-	TRBV2	TRBD2	TRBJ2-3	TGTGCCAGCAAGCACCTAGCGGGAGGTACAGATACGCAGTATTTT	CASKHLAGGTDTQYF
once	TRBV21-1	-	TRBJ1-1	TGTGCCAGCAGCAAGGGGGCGGCGGTGGCGAACACTGAAGCTTTCTTT	CASSKGAAVANTEAFF
once	TRBV6-5	TRBD1	TRBJ2-7	TGTGCCAGCAGAAATTCAGGACAGGTCCCCTACGAGCAGTACTTC	CASRNSGQVPYEQYF
-	TRBV5-1	TRBD1	TRBJ2-1	TGCGCCAGCAGCGAGGACCGGGACAGGGGGCGGGAGGGCTCCTACAATGAGCAGTTCTTC	CASSEDRDRGREGSYNEQFF
few	TRBV30	-	TRBJ1-2	TGTGCCTGGAGCGACGGACAGTTGAACTATGGCTACACCTTC	CAWSDGQLNYGYTF